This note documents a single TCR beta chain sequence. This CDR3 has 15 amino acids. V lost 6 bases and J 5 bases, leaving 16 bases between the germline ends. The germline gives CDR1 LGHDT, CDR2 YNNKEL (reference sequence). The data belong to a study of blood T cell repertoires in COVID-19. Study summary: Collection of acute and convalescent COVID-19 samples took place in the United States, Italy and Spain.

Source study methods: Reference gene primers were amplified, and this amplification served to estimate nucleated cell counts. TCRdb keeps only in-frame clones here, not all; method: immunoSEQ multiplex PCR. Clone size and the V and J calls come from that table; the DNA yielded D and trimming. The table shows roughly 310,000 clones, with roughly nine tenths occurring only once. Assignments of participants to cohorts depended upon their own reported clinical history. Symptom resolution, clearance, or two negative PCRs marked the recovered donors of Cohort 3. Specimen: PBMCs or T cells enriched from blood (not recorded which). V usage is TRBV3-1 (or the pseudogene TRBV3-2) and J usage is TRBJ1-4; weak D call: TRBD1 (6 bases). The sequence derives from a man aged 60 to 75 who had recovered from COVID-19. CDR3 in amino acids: CASSQGIGGNEKLFF. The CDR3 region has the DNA TGTGCCAGCAGTCAGGGAATAGGGGGAAATGAAAAACTGTTTTTT.